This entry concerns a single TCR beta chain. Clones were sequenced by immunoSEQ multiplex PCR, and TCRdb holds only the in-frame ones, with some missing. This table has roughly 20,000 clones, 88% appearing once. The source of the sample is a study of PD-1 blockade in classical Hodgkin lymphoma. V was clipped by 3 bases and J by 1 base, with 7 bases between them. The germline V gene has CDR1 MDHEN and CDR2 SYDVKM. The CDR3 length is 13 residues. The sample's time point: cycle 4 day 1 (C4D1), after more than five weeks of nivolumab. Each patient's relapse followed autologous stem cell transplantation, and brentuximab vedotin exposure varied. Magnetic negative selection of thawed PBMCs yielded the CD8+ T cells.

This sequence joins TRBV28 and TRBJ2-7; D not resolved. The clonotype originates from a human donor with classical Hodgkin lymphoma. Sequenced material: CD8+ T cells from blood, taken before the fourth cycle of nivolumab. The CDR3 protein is CASSFIGSYEQYF. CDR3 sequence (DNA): TGTGCCAGCAGTTTTATAGGGTCCTACGAGCAGTACTTC.